The clone carrying this TCR beta chain was detected once. Its antigen is unidentified. This sample is part of a study of T cell responses to AZD1222 COVID-19 vaccine. Study at large: Second-dose timings of about 4 or about 12 weeks were pooled.

This table comes from immunoSEQ multiplex PCR, and its TCRdb copy is limited to in-frame clones, with some not included. The data show 150,000 to 180,000 clones, with about 88% seen just once and around 3% held by the top ten. General study points: CD4 TCRs associated with vaccination spanned spike, dominating at 160-218 and 743-854.

CDR1 MNHEY and CDR2 SVGAGI come from the germline V gene. V lost 4 bases to trimming and J lost 2 bases, with 12 bases between them. There are 14 residues in the CDR3. The sequenced sample was peripheral blood, obtained on day 0 of AZD1222 vaccination. The rearrangement links TRBV6-5 to TRBJ2-7; D is possibly TRBD2 (5 bases). This TCR was recovered from an adult in good health. The CDR3 loop is CASSSNPGAYEQYF. The DNA for the CDR3 is TGTGCCAGCAGTTCTAACCCCGGGGCCTACGAGCAGTACTTC.